Below, 32 T cell receptor beta chains from the same sample are listed, as sequenced in a study of B cell selection in AIRE deficiency. Libraries were prepared by immunoSEQ multiplex PCR; TCRdb keeps only in-frame clonotypes and omits some of them. The sample shows more than 12,000 clones, 85% to 95% of them seen only once. Regulatory T cells were sorted as CD4+CD25hiCD127low/negative cells. The sequenced sample was Tregs sorted from PBMCs. The receptors stem from a human donor with AIRE deficiency.

The chain joins TRBV10-3 to TRBJ2-2, with D uncertain. Germline CDR1 and CDR2: ENHRY and SYGVKD. The CDR3 length is 14 residues. The V and J ends lost 3 bases and 3 bases respectively, with 8 bases between them. As DNA, the CDR3 is TGTGCCATCAGTGAAAAGAAAGACACCGGGGAGCTGTTTTTT. Encoded protein: CAISEKKDTGELFF.

The chain combines TRBV14 with TRBJ2-7, with 7 bases identical to TRBD2. CDR1 SGHDN and CDR2 FVKESK come from the germline V gene. This CDR3 region has 16 residues. J lost 4 bases, V lost 3 bases, and 12 bases had no gene match. The CDR3 DNA reads TGTGCCAGCAGCCATATTCGTGTGGGAGGGCTGTACGAGCAGTACTTC. It translates to CASSHIRVGGLYEQYF.

The chain recombines TRBV7-2 with TRBJ2-7; 7 nucleotides line up with TRBD2. The CDR3 runs 16 residues. V gave up 1 base and J gave up 2 bases; unmatched junction bases: 8. Germline V gene data show CDR1 as SGHTA and CDR2 as FQGNSA. In nucleotides, the CDR3 is TGTGCCAGCAGCTTAGTCGGACTAGGGCCTGCCTACGAGCAGTACTTC. The encoded protein is CASSLVGLGPAYEQYF. The variable domain in full, with the rest retrieved from reference TRBV7-2 and TRBJ2-7, is GAGVSQSPSNKVTEKGKDVELRCDPISGHTALYWYRQSLGQGLEFLIYFQGNSAPDKSGLPSDRFSAERTGGSVSTLTIQRTQQEDSAVYLCASSLVGLGPAYEQYFGPGTRLTVT.

The J gene is TRBJ1-6, the V gene TRBV6-1; 8 bases line up with TRBD1. CDR3 size: 14 residues. Germline values: CDR1 MNHNS, CDR2 SASEGT. V lost 6 bases, J lost 10 bases, and 8 bases stayed unmatched. The CDR3 bases are TGTGCCAGCAGGGGGACAGGAGTTAGGTCACCCCTCCACTTT. This gives the protein CASRGTGVRSPLHF.

The V call is TRBV7-2, the J call TRBJ1-2; possibly TRBD1 for D (5 bases). This CDR3 is 13 amino acids long. Looked up from germline, CDR1 is SGHTA and CDR2 is FQGNSA. The V end lost 5 bases, the J end lost 7 bases, and 14 bases lay between the germline ends. CDR3 DNA: TGTGCCAGCAGCGGAGGGGATTGGGGTGGCTACACCTTC. This translates into CASSGGDWGGYTF.

CDR3 coding DNA: TGTGCCAGCGGGGACAGGTCTATCAGCGGGAGATTGAATGAGCAGTTCTTC. Translation gives CASGDRSISGRLNEQFF. The chain joins TRBV2 to TRBJ2-1; the D gene could be TRBD1 or TRBD2 (8 bases each). V was shortened by 8 bases and J by 7 bases, with 27 bases between the two germline ends. The CDR3 loop spans 17 amino acids. The V gene's germline CDR1 is SNHLY and CDR2 FYNNEI.

The rearrangement joins TRBV5-1 to TRBJ2-7, with D perhaps matching TRBD2 (5 bases). This CDR3 region has 13 residues. From germline, CDR1 is SGHRS and CDR2 YFSETQ. Trimming cost V 3 bases and J 5 bases, with 12 bases left between them. The CDR3 loop reads CASSSRPADEQYF. CDR3 nucleotides: TGCGCCAGCAGCTCCCGTCCAGCGGACGAGCAGTACTTC.

The gene calls are TRBV4-3 and TRBJ2-7; 10 bases agree with TRBD2. Germline V gene data show CDR1 as LGHNA and CDR2 as YSLEER. Trimming cost V 4 bases and J 2 bases; bases outside gene matches: 8. There are 16 residues in the CDR3. CDR3 DNA: TGCGCCAGCAGCCGGGAGCTTACTAGCGGGGCCTACGAGCAGTACTTC. This encodes CASSRELTSGAYEQYF.

The chain combines TRBV5-6 with TRBJ1-1, with D possibly TRBD1 on 6 matching bases. This CDR3 is 11 amino acids long. Trimming cost V 4 bases and J 11 bases, with 12 bases left between them. CDR1 is SGHDT and CDR2 is YYEEEE in the germline V gene. The CDR3 DNA reads TGTGCCAGCAGCATACGGGGGGCCGCTTTCTTT. It translates to CASSIRGAAFF.

The chain uses TRBV10-3 and TRBJ1-2; D call uncertain. Trimming stripped 4 bases from V and 4 bases from J, with 4 bases between. Germline CDR1 and CDR2: ENHRY and SYGVKD. This CDR3 has 11 amino acids. The DNA of the CDR3 is TGTGCCATCAGTGGTATCTATGGCTACACCTTC. Translated, it gives CAISGIYGYTF.

The J gene is TRBJ2-1, the V gene TRBV5-4, with D tentatively TRBD2 (5 bases). The CDR3 covers 16 residues. With 4 bases removed from V and 0 bases from J, the gap between germline ends came to 14 bases. Germline CDR1 reads SGHNT; CDR2 reads YYREEE (reference sequence). The CDR3 nucleotides read TGTGCCAGCAGCCCGAGGGTCTCGAGCTCCTACAATGAGCAGTTCTTC. Residues: CASSPRVSSSYNEQFF.

The chain employs TRBV18 and TRBJ2-7, with 11 bases identical to TRBD2. CDR1 is KGHSH and CDR2 is LQKENI in the germline V gene. After removal of 2 bases from V and 0 bases from J, the junction contained 3 bases not matched to a gene. The CDR3 is made up of 16 amino acids. The CDR3 sequence is CASSPLGTSGSYEQYF. CDR3 sequence (DNA): TGTGCCAGCTCACCATTAGGGACTAGCGGCTCCTACGAGCAGTACTTC.

The chain recombines TRBV7-3 with TRBJ1-6; D call uncertain. CDR3 size: 13 residues. Germline CDR1 is SGHTA and CDR2 is FQGTGA. The germline V and J ends were trimmed by 3 bases and 10 bases, with 10 bases remaining between them. CDR3 amino acids: CASSLGGSSPLHF. The DNA of the CDR3 is TGTGCCAGCAGCTTGGGAGGGAGCTCACCCCTCCACTTT.

The chain employs TRBV4-1 and TRBJ2-2; a possible D gene is TRBD2 (5 bases). The V end was cut by 2 bases, the J end by 1 base, with 11 bases between. CDR1 and CDR2 (germline): MGHRA, YSYEKL. The CDR3 has 16 residues. The CDR3 DNA is TGCGCCAGCAGCCAACTCGGGATGGGGAACACCGGGGAGCTGTTTTTT. It codes for CASSQLGMGNTGELFF.

The CDR3 DNA follows: TGTGCCAGCGCGGGTGGTGTCCACGAGCAGTACTTC. It translates to CASAGGVHEQYF. The genes are TRBV6-5 and TRBJ2-7; possible D gene TRBD2, 5 bases. The CDR3 has 12 residues. The V gene lost 8 bases and the J gene lost 5 bases, with 13 bases spanning the gap. The germline gives CDR1 MNHEY, CDR2 SVGAGI.

The chain employs TRBV12-5 and TRBJ1-5, with no clear D. Germline assignment: CDR1 LGHNT and CDR2 FRNRAP. The CDR3 has 12 amino acids. The V end was cut by 3 bases, the J end by 7 bases, with 7 bases between. The CDR3 DNA reads as TGTGCTAGTGGTTTTGGAGGGCAGCCCCAGCATTTT. This gives the protein CASGFGGQPQHF.

The chain links TRBV10-2 to TRBJ1-2; D uncertain. Trimming pared 3 bases from V and 4 bases from J, leaving 3 bases between. This CDR3 is built from 11 residues. Germline V gene lookup returns CDR1 WSHSY and CDR2 SAAADI. CDR3 nucleotide sequence: TGCGCCAGCAGTGACGGCTATGGCTACACCTTC. It translates to CASSDGYGYTF.

The chain is built from TRBV29-1 and TRBJ2-3; 10 nucleotides agree with TRBD2. V gave up 6 bases and J gave up 0 bases; unmatched junction bases: 12. Germline V gives CDR1 SQVTM, CDR2 ANQGSEA. This CDR3 contains 17 residues. The CDR3 sequence is CSVFKAGGASSTDTQYF. As DNA, the CDR3 is TGCAGCGTCTTTAAAGCGGGAGGGGCCTCTAGCACAGATACGCAGTATTTT.

This chain connects TRBV5-6 to TRBJ1-2; 8 bases match TRBD1. Per germline, CDR1 SGHDT and CDR2 YYEEEE. The trim removed 4 bases at V and 8 bases at J, leaving 10 bases unmatched. The CDR3 loop spans 14 amino acids. The CDR3 reads CASSKDRVGGGYTF. CDR3 DNA: TGTGCCAGCAGCAAGGACAGGGTGGGTGGAGGCTACACCTTC.

The chain couples TRBV6-1 to TRBJ2-6, with 8 bases aligning to TRBD1. The CDR3 runs 20 residues. Germline CDR1 MNHNS, CDR2 SASEGT. Unmatched junction bases numbered 15, after V lost 2 bases and J lost 3 bases. CDR3 nucleotide sequence: TGTGCCAGCAGTGAACACTGGGACAGGTCCCACTCTGTTGGGGCCAACGTCCTGACTTTC. Protein sequence: CASSEHWDRSHSVGANVLTF.

The chain uses TRBV10-1 and TRBJ2-1; 8 nucleotides line up with TRBD2. There are 17 residues in the CDR3. Losses at the gene ends were 0 bases for V and 3 bases for J; bases not matched to a gene: 7. Per germline, CDR1 WNHNN and CDR2 SYGVQD (reference sequence). This CDR3 is CASSESAVAGIYNEQFF. CDR3 bases: TGCGCCAGCAGTGAGTCGGCGGTAGCGGGGATCTACAATGAGCAGTTCTTC.

V usage is TRBV19 and J usage is TRBJ2-2; 8 bases are shared with TRBD2. CDR1 is LNHDA and CDR2 is SQIVND in the germline V gene (reference sequence). J lost 2 bases, V lost 8 bases, and 10 bases had no gene match. The CDR3 contains 16 residues. CDR3 protein: CASRRRAGGNTGELFF. The CDR3 DNA reads as TGTGCCAGTCGACGAAGGGCGGGGGGCAACACCGGGGAGCTGTTTTTT.

This rearrangement joins TRBV19 to TRBJ2-1; D is perhaps TRBD2 (5 bases). Trimming removed 3 bases at V and 6 bases at J, with 12 bases between. The CDR3 spans 14 residues. Germline V gene sequence: CDR1 LNHDA, CDR2 SQIVND (reference sequence). CDR3 loop: CASSIRGPRNEQFF. CDR3 in DNA: TGTGCCAGTAGTATTCGCGGGCCGCGCAATGAGCAGTTCTTC. Supplemented by reference TRBV19 and TRBJ2-1, the full variable domain reads DGGITQSPKYLFRKEGQNVTLSCEQNLNHDAMYWYRQDPGQGLRLIYYSQIVNDFQKGDIAEGYSVSREKKESFPLTVTSAQKNPTAFYLCASSIRGPRNEQFFGPGTRLTVL.

The chain uses TRBV14 and TRBJ2-1; 8 bases are a match to TRBD2. V lost 4 bases, J lost 2 bases, and 10 bases stayed unmatched. This CDR3 is built from 17 residues. The germline V gene has CDR1 SGHDN and CDR2 FVKESK. CDR3 bases: TGTGCCAGCAGCCCGGTCGCAGCGGGAGTCACCTACAATGAGCAGTTCTTC. Translated, it gives CASSPVAAGVTYNEQFF.

The chain recombines TRBV6-6 with TRBJ2-7, with 8 bases identical to TRBD1. Germline CDR1 MNHNY, CDR2 SVGAGI (reference sequence). The CDR3 totals 13 residues. Trimming at V came to 6 bases and at J to 2 bases, leaving 3 bases not matched to a gene. This CDR3 reads CASSRDRTYEQYF. CDR3 bases: TGTGCCAGCAGCCGGGACAGGACCTACGAGCAGTACTTC.

The J gene is TRBJ1-3, the V gene TRBV6-6, with unresolved D. Germline-derived CDR1 and CDR2 are MNHNY and SVGAGI (reference sequence). The CDR3 length is 16 residues. Between the trimmed V and J ends, which lost 7 bases and 0 bases, there was a span of 16 bases. In DNA, the CDR3 is TGTGCCAGCACTCACGGGTGGCGAAGCTCTGGAAACACCATATATTTT. Translating gives CASTHGWRSSGNTIYF.

This clone was detected only once. The chain uses TRBV7-2 and TRBJ1-1; D gene ambiguous. The CDR3 covers 15 residues. The germline V gene has CDR1 SGHTA and CDR2 FQGNSA. Trimming took 8 bases from V and 5 from J, leaving 21 bases between them. The CDR3 coding sequence is TGTGCCAGCGGGAGGGAGGGTTTAATCGGAACTGAAGCTTTCTTT. Encoded protein: CASGREGLIGTEAFF.

This clone was seen once. The chain uses TRBV21-1 and TRBJ2-7; the table assigns TRBD1, which was not confirmed against the DNA. TRBV21-1 is reported as a pseudogene. This CDR3 has 12 amino acids. Here the CDR3 reads CASSPRGAEQYF. As DNA, the CDR3 is TGTGCCAGCAGCCCCAGGGGGGCCGAGCAGTACTTC.

V and J are TRBV18 and TRBJ1-2; no clear D. V was shortened by 4 bases and J by 0 bases, with 6 bases between the two germline ends. The V gene's germline CDR1 is KGHSH and CDR2 LQKENI. CDR3 length: 13 amino acids. As DNA, the CDR3 is TGTGCCAGCTCACTTACAGCTAACTATGGCTACACCTTC. Protein product: CASSLTANYGYTF.

With regard to this clone: The germline gene is not matched at one end of the junction; a read error may be the cause. The chain is built from TRBV4-1 and TRBJ1-1, with D hard to call. Germline CDR1 reads MGHRA; CDR2 reads YSYEKL. The CDR3 totals 11 residues. CDR3 in DNA: TGTGCCAGCAGCGCTAACACTGAAGCTTTCTTT. Protein product: CASSANTEAFF.

The V and J genes are TRBV27 and TRBJ2-5; TRBD1 is a possible D gene (5 bases). Germline CDR1 and CDR2: MNHEY and SMNVEV (reference sequence). The V gene lost 7 bases and the J gene lost 5 bases, with 20 bases spanning the gap. This CDR3 region has 15 residues. The CDR3 DNA reads as TGTGCCAGCAATCTCTTAGGGGCGTCTAGGGAGACCCAGTACTTC. This codes for CASNLLGASRETQYF.

The CDR3 loop is CASSPRQGGYYGYTF. In DNA form, the CDR3 reads TGTGCCAGCAGCCCAAGACAGGGGGGATACTATGGCTACACCTTC. The rearrangement uses TRBV5-4 and TRBJ1-2, with 9 bases aligning to TRBD1. Germline V gives CDR1 SGHNT, CDR2 YYREEE (reference sequence). The CDR3 contains 15 residues. V was pared by 4 bases and J by 3 bases, with 7 bases of the junction left unmatched.